These T cell receptor beta chains were read from a single sample in a study of blood T cell repertoires in COVID-19. The protocol was immunoSEQ multiplex PCR, while the TCRdb copy is restricted to in-frame clones and leaves out a portion. The sample contains approximately 250,000 clones, about 87% of which appear only once. Sequencing input: peripheral blood. The receptors derive from a human donor in a cohort sampled during active COVID-19. Both conserved end residues are trimmed from each CDR3. D genes are given only for firm matches. Expanded clones get a size class; other rows say once, few or many, or leave the size out.

>.|TRBJ2-7|.|TRBV14
ASSQDLSPGFTYEQY
>TRBD2|TRBJ2-5|.|TRBV7-7
ASSLAGGLTETQY
>.|TRBJ2-6|.|TRBV19
ASSIRETSYGANVLT
>.|TRBJ1-1|.|TRBV5-1
ASRTGNTEAF
>TRBD1|TRBJ2-1|.|TRBV28
AIESGTAYNEQF
>TRBD1|TRBJ1-1|few|TRBV5-1
ATRQGLNTEAF
>.|TRBJ2-2|once|TRBV6-5
ASRQQGFSAGELF
>TRBD2|TRBJ2-1|.|TRBV24-1
ATSDPTSGDSSYNEQF
>TRBD1|TRBJ1-2|once|TRBV27
ATRPAGGPYGYT
>TRBD2|TRBJ2-7|once|TRBV3-1/TRBV3-2
ASTHGNLGGAISEQY
>.|TRBJ2-1|once|TRBV4-3
ASSQDPGVTYNEQF
>TRBD1|TRBJ2-6|.|TRBV19
ASKTSGDRVLT
>.|TRBJ1-4|.|TRBV15
ATSRDFGYNEKLF
>.|TRBJ1-2|.|TRBV5-1
ASSLGPPDSANYGYT
>.|TRBJ1-6|.|TRBV7-8
ASSLSQDTYNSPLH
>.|TRBJ2-7|.|TRBV7-6
ASSLAPGSPVEIYEQY
>TRBD2|TRBJ2-1|.|TRBV15
ATSLTSGGAYNEQF
>.|TRBJ2-5|.|TRBV3-1/TRBV3-2
ASSQGGKETQY
>.|TRBJ1-2|.|TRBV11-2
ASSLDLGPDRGNGYT
>.|TRBJ1-5|.|TRBV5-6
ASSPWGTQDQPQH
>.|TRBJ2-5|.|TRBV7-2
ASSLAGVGLQETQY
>TRBD2|TRBJ2-3|.|TRBV5-1
ASSLGSGTSLTDTQY
>TRBD2|TRBJ2-3|.|TRBV5-1
ASSSGLAGGSSTDTQY